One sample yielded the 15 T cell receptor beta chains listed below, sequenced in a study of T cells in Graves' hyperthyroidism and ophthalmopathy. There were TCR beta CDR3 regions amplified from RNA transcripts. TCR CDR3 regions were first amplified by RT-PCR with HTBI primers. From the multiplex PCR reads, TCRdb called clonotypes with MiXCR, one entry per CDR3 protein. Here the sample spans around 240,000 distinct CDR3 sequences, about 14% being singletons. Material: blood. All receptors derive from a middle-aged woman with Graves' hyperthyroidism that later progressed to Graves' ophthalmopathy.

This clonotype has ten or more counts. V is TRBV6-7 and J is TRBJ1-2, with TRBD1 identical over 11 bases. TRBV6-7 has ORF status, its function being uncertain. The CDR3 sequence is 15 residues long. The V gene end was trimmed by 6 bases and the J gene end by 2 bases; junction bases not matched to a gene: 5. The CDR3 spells CASRGQGAFNYGYTF. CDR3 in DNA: TGTGCCAGCAGAGGACAGGGGGCGTTCAACTATGGCTACACCTTC.

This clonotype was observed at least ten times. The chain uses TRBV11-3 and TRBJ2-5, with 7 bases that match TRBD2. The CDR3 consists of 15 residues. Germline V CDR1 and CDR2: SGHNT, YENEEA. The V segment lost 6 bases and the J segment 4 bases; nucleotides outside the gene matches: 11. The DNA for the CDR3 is TGTGCCAGCAGTGAGCGCGGGAGTCAAGGAGAGACCCAGTACTTC. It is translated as CASSERGSQGETQYF.

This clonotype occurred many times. CDR3 sequence: CAISDGDRGNQPQHF. CDR3 bases: TGTGCCATCAGTGACGGGGACAGGGGTAATCAGCCCCAGCATTTT. This chain joins TRBV10-3 and TRBJ1-5; 10 bases fit TRBD1. There are 15 residues in the CDR3. Per the germline V gene, CDR1 is ENHRY and CDR2 is SYGVKD. V shed 3 bases and J 4 bases; nucleotides not matched to a gene: 3.

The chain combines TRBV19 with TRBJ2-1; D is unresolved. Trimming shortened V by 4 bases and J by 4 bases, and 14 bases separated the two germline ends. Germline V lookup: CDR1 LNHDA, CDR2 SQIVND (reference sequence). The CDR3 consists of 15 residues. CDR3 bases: TGTGCCAGTAGTACCCGGATTGACCCTTACAATGAGCAGTTCTTC. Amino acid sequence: CASSTRIDPYNEQFF.

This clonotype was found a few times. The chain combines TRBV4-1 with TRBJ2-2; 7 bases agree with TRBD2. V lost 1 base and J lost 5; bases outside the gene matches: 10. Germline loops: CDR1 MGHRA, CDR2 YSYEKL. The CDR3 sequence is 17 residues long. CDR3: CASSQVTAGVWTGELFF. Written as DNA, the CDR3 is TGCGCCAGCAGCCAAGTTACGGCGGGAGTTTGGACCGGGGAGCTGTTTTTT.

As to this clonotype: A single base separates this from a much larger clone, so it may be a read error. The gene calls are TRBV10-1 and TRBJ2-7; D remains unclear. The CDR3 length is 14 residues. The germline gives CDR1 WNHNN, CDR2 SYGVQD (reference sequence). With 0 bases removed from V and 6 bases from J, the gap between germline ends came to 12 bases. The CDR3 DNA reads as TGCGCCAGCAGTGAGTCGCTACGACCCTGCGAGCAGTACTTC. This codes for CASSESLRPCEQYF.

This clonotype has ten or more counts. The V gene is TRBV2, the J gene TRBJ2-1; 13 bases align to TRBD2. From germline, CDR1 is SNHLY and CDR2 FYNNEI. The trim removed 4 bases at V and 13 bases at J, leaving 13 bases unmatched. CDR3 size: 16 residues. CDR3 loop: CASSAFLGLAGEVQFF. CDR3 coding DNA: TGTGCCAGCAGTGCATTTCTTGGACTAGCGGGAGAGGTACAGTTCTTC.

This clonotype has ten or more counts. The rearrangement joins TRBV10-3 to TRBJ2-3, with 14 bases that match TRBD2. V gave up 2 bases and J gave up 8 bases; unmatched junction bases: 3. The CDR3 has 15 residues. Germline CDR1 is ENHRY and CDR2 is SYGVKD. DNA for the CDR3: TGTGCCATCAGTGAGGCCGGGACTAGCGGGAGTACGCAGTATTTT. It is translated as CAISEAGTSGSTQYF.

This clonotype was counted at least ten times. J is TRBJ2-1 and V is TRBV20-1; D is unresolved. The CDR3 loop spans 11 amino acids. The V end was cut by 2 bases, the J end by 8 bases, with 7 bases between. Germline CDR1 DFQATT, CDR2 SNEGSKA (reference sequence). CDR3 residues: CSARPPHEQFF. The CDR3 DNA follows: TGCAGTGCTAGACCCCCGCATGAGCAGTTCTTC.

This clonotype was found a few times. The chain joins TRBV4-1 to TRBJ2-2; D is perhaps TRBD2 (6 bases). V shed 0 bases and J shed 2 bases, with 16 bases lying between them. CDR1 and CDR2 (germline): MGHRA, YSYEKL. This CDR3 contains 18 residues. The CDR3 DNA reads TGCGCCAGCAGCCAAGATCCGGGAGACAGACTAAACACCGGGGAGCTGTTTTTT. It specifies CASSQDPGDRLNTGELFF.

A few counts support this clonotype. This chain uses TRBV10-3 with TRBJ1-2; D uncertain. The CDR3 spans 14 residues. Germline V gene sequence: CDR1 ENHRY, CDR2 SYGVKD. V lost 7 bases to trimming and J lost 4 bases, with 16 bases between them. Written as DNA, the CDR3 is TGTGCCATCAAAGGCGCGGGGTCACGCTATGGCTACACCTTC. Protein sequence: CAIKGAGSRYGYTF.

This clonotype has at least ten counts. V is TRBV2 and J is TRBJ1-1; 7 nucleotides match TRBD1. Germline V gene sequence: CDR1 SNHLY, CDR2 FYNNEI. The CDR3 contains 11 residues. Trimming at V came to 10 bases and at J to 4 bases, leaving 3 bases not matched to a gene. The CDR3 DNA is TGTGCCACCACAGGGGCCACTGAAGCTTTCTTT. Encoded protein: CATTGATEAFF.

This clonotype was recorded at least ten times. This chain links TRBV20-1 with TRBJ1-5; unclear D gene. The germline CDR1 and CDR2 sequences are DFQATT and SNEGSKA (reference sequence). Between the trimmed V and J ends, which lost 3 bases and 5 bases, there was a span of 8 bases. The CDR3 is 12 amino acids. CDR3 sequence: CSASQSDQPQHF. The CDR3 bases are TGCAGTGCTAGTCAGTCGGATCAGCCCCAGCATTTT.

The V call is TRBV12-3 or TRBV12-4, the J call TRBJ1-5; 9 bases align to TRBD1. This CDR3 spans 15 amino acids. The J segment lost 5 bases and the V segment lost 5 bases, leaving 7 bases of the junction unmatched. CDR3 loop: CASSRTGGLYQPQHF. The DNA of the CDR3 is TGTGCCAGCAGTCGAACAGGGGGCTTATATCAGCCCCAGCATTTT.

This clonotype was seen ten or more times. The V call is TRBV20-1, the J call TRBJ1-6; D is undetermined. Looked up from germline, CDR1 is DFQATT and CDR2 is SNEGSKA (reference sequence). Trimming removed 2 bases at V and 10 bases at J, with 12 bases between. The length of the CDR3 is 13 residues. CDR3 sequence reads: CSARTKIGSPLHF. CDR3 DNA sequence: TGCAGTGCTAGAACCAAGATAGGGTCACCCCTCCACTTT.